These 12 T cell receptor beta chains came from one sample sequenced in a study of blood T cell repertoires in COVID-19. Data came from immunoSEQ multiplex PCR; TCRdb stores just in-frame clones and leaves some out. This sample carries roughly 250,000 clones, roughly 89% of them seen once, and the ten largest clones take around 0.8%. Sample: peripheral blood. The receptors derive from a man aged 25-45 years with acute or convalescent COVID-19.

This clone has a single count. V and J are TRBV9 and TRBJ2-3; possible D gene TRBD1, 6 bases. V was trimmed by 3 bases and J by 2 bases, leaving 16 bases between them. CDR1 and CDR2 (germline): SGDLS, YYNGEE. The CDR3 length is 16 residues. This CDR3 is CASSARGSLSTDTQYF. As DNA, the CDR3 is TGTGCCAGCAGCGCCAGGGGTTCCCTATCCACAGATACGCAGTATTTT.

The chain couples TRBV7-3 to TRBJ2-2; 7 nucleotides line up with TRBD2. This CDR3 contains 16 residues. Germline V gene lookup returns CDR1 SGHTA and CDR2 FQGTGA. Trimming at V came to 3 bases and at J to 2 bases, leaving 6 bases not matched to a gene. CDR3 in amino acids: CASSFGTITNTGELFF. Here the CDR3 DNA reads TGTGCCAGCAGCTTTGGGACTATCACTAACACCGGGGAGCTGTTTTTT. Based on the CDR3 plus reference TRBV7-3 and TRBJ2-2, the full variable domain is GAGVSQTPSNKVTEKGKYVELRCDPISGHTALYWYRQSLGQGPEFLIYFQGTGAADDSGLPNDRFFAVRPEGSVSTLKIQRTERGDSAVYLCASSFGTITNTGELFFGEGSRLTVL.

The chain joins TRBV6-6 to TRBJ2-2; 12 nucleotides align to TRBD2. From germline, CDR1 is MNHNY and CDR2 SVGAGI (reference sequence). Trimming took 0 bases from V and 4 from J; bases not matched to a gene: 0. The CDR3 loop spans 16 amino acids. The CDR3: CASSYSLAGGTGELFF. CDR3 nucleotide sequence: TGTGCCAGCAGTTACTCACTAGCGGGAGGCACCGGGGAGCTGTTTTTT.

The chain employs TRBV9 and TRBJ2-3; 13 nucleotides align to TRBD2. Germline CDR1 is SGDLS and CDR2 is YYNGEE. This CDR3 has 16 amino acids. V shed 3 bases and J 5 bases; nucleotides not matched to a gene: 6. CDR3 protein: CASSAGLAGSGDTQYF. DNA for the CDR3: TGTGCCAGCAGCGCGGGACTAGCGGGATCTGGAGATACGCAGTATTTT.

In DNA form, the CDR3 reads TGTGCCAGCAGCCCTAGACAGTCCGCTACCTACGAGCAGTACTTC. It translates to CASSPRQSATYEQYF. The V and J genes are TRBV11-2 and TRBJ2-7, with D tentatively TRBD1 (5 bases). Germline CDR1 is SGHAT and CDR2 is FQNNGV. This CDR3 region has 15 residues. Trimming took off 5 bases at V and 2 bases at J, with 16 bases between the two ends. Drawing the rest from reference TRBV11-2 and TRBJ2-7, the complete variable domain is EAGVAQSPRYKIIEKRQSVAFWCNPISGHATLYWYQQILGQGPKLLIQFQNNGVVDDSQLPKDRFSAERLKGVDSTLKIQPAKLEDSAVYLCASSPRQSATYEQYFGPGTRLTVT.

The chain is built from TRBV10-3 and TRBJ2-7; maybe TRBD1 (6 bases). The CDR3 spans 15 residues. Germline V gene lookup returns CDR1 ENHRY and CDR2 SYGVKD. V was clipped by 0 bases and J by 3 bases, with 12 bases between them. The CDR3 region has the DNA TGTGCCATCAGTGAGTCGCATCTAGGGGGCTACGAGCAGTACTTC. It translates to CAISESHLGGYEQYF.

This clone was counted a single time. J is TRBJ2-6 and V is TRBV7-3; 7 bases agree with TRBD2. Germline values: CDR1 SGHTA, CDR2 FQGTGA. Trimming cost V 3 bases and J 4 bases; bases outside gene matches: 3. The CDR3 runs to 15 residues. For the CDR3, the DNA is TGTGCCAGCAGCTTTTCCGGGAGGGGGGCCAACGTCCTGACTTTC. Translating gives CASSFSGRGANVLTF. Full variable domain (missing parts from reference TRBV7-3 and TRBJ2-6): GAGVSQTPSNKVTEKGKYVELRCDPISGHTALYWYRQSLGQGPEFLIYFQGTGAADDSGLPNDRFFAVRPEGSVSTLKIQRTERGDSAVYLCASSFSGRGANVLTFGAGSRLTVL.

The chain employs TRBV28 and TRBJ1-1; D gene uncertain. Germline values: CDR1 MDHEN, CDR2 SYDVKM. V lost 4 bases and J 4 bases, leaving 16 bases between the germline ends. The CDR3 extends over 15 amino acids. CDR3 loop: CASSSQSGRVTEAFF. CDR3 nucleotide sequence: TGTGCCAGCAGTTCTCAATCCGGTCGGGTCACTGAAGCTTTCTTT. The full variable domain, completed using reference TRBV28 and TRBJ1-1, is DVKVTQSSRYLVKRTGEKVFLECVQDMDHENMFWYRQDPGLGLRLIYFSYDVKMKEKGDIPEGYSVSREKKERFSLILESASTNQTSMYLCASSSQSGRVTEAFFGQGTRLTVV.

The chain employs TRBV5-1 and TRBJ1-2, with 7 bases fitting TRBD1. Losses at the gene ends were 4 bases for V and 3 bases for J; bases not matched to a gene: 6. Germline loops: CDR1 SGHRS, CDR2 YFSETQ. The CDR3 has 14 amino acids. The CDR3 nucleotides read TGCGCCAGCAGCAAGACAGGGAGCGACTATGGCTACACCTTC. Residues: CASSKTGSDYGYTF.

The chain carries TRBV9 and TRBJ2-4; D call uncertain. CDR3 size: 13 residues. Trimming removed 3 bases from V and 9 bases from J, with 13 bases in between. Germline loops: CDR1 SGDLS, CDR2 YYNGEE. Here the CDR3 reads CASSADMAGIQYF. In DNA form, the CDR3 reads TGTGCCAGCAGCGCCGACATGGCAGGCATTCAGTACTTC.

The V call is TRBV30, the J call TRBJ1-5; D is ambiguous. Trimming shortened V by 1 base and J by 0 bases, and 10 bases separated the two germline ends. Germline lookup yields CDR1 GTSNPN and CDR2 SVGIG (reference sequence). The CDR3 contains 15 residues. The CDR3 nucleotides are TGTGCCTGGAGTGCTCAGGTTTATAGCAATCAGCCCCAGCATTTT. Residues: CAWSAQVYSNQPQHF.

This chain connects TRBV4-2 to TRBJ1-2; 12 bases fit TRBD1. V gave up 0 bases and J gave up 8 bases; unmatched junction bases: 7. Germline loops: CDR1 LGHNA, CDR2 YNFKEQ. The length of the CDR3 is 16 residues. This chain's CDR3 is CASSQDGSGTGGGYTF. The CDR3 DNA reads as TGTGCCAGCAGCCAAGATGGTTCCGGGACAGGGGGCGGCTACACCTTC.